Listed below are T cell receptor beta chains from one sample, sequenced in a study of shared clonotypes between healthy human individuals. Using immunoSEQ multiplex PCR, the repertoire was profiled, and TCRdb retains in-frame clones only, with some absent. The sample contains 1,500,000 or so clones, 97% to 99% of which appear only once. The sequencing input was naive CD4+ T cells sorted from blood. Source of these receptors: a man aged 25-45 years in good health. CDR3s include the opening cysteine and the closing phenylalanine or tryptophan. D genes are given only for firm matches. Not all rows give a size; the values are once, few, many and, for expanded clones, a class.

d_call: NA; j_call: TRBJ2-7; v_call: TRBV27; clone_size: NA; cdr3_nt: TGTGCCAGCAGTCGGACTACACCTGGTTACGAGCAGTACTTC; cdr3_aa: CASSRTTPGYEQYF
d_call: TRBD1; j_call: TRBJ2-7; v_call: TRBV5-1; clone_size: NA; cdr3_nt: TGCGCCAGCAGCGCACAGGGGGCGGCCTTCGAGCAGTACTTC; cdr3_aa: CASSAQGAAFEQYF
d_call: TRBD2; j_call: TRBJ2-1; v_call: TRBV4-2; clone_size: NA; cdr3_nt: TGTGCCAGCAGCCAAGTCGCGGGACTAGCGGGAGAGATTACTAGCGATGAGCAGTTCTTC; cdr3_aa: CASSQVAGLAGEITSDEQFF
d_call: NA; j_call: TRBJ2-7; v_call: TRBV5-5; clone_size: NA; cdr3_nt: TGTGCCAGCAGCTTGTATCCCGACGAGCAGTACTTC; cdr3_aa: CASSLYPDEQYF
d_call: NA; j_call: TRBJ1-4; v_call: TRBV18; clone_size: NA; cdr3_nt: TGTGCCAGCTCACCCACAGACGGAGAAAAACTGTTTTTT; cdr3_aa: CASSPTDGEKLFF
d_call: NA; j_call: TRBJ2-3; v_call: TRBV11-2; clone_size: NA; cdr3_nt: TGTGCCAGCAGCTTAGTTTTCACAGATACGCAGTATTTT; cdr3_aa: CASSLVFTDTQYF
d_call: TRBD1; j_call: TRBJ2-2; v_call: TRBV29-1; clone_size: NA; cdr3_nt: TGCAGCGTGGGCCATGGGACAGGGCCCACCGGGGAGCTGTTTTTT; cdr3_aa: CSVGHGTGPTGELFF
d_call: NA; j_call: TRBJ2-3; v_call: TRBV5-1; clone_size: NA; cdr3_nt: TGCGCCAGCAGTGGACAGCCAAAAGAGAGGGATACTAGCACAGATACGCAGTATTTT; cdr3_aa: CASSGQPKERDTSTDTQYF
d_call: NA; j_call: TRBJ1-5; v_call: TRBV7-9; clone_size: NA; cdr3_nt: TGTGCCAGCAGCTTGGACAGCAATCAGCCCCAGCATTTT; cdr3_aa: CASSLDSNQPQHF
d_call: NA; j_call: TRBJ2-2; v_call: TRBV9; clone_size: NA; cdr3_nt: TGTGCCAGCAGCGTTGGACAGCTGAACACCGGGGAGCTGTTTTTT; cdr3_aa: CASSVGQLNTGELFF
d_call: TRBD2; j_call: TRBJ2-1; v_call: TRBV10-1; clone_size: NA; cdr3_nt: TGCGCCAGCAGGGAGGGACTAGTGGGGAGGAATGAGCAGTTCTTC; cdr3_aa: CASREGLVGRNEQFF
d_call: TRBD1; j_call: TRBJ1-1; v_call: TRBV27; clone_size: NA; cdr3_nt: TGTGCCACAAACCTCCCAGGGGGAACTGAAGCTTTCTTT; cdr3_aa: CATNLPGGTEAFF
d_call: TRBD2; j_call: TRBJ2-1; v_call: TRBV5-1; clone_size: NA; cdr3_nt: TGCGCCAGCGGGGAGCGGGGTGCTTCGAATGAGCAGTTCTTC; cdr3_aa: CASGERGASNEQFF
d_call: TRBD1; j_call: TRBJ2-7; v_call: TRBV5-5; clone_size: NA; cdr3_nt: TGTGCCAGCAGAAACACAAGACTGGGACAGGGGGCTCACGAGCAGTACTTC; cdr3_aa: CASRNTRLGQGAHEQYF
d_call: NA; j_call: TRBJ1-1; v_call: TRBV19; clone_size: NA; cdr3_nt: TGTGCCAGTAGTATAGCTGCGGGCTCGCAGACTGAAGCTTTCTTT; cdr3_aa: CASSIAAGSQTEAFF
d_call: TRBD2; j_call: TRBJ2-7; v_call: TRBV18; clone_size: NA; cdr3_nt: TGTGCCAGCTCACCAGGTACTAGCGGGATCTACGAGCAGTACTTC; cdr3_aa: CASSPGTSGIYEQYF
d_call: NA; j_call: TRBJ2-6; v_call: TRBV5-4; clone_size: NA; cdr3_nt: TGTGCCAGCACCCTTCCGGAGCTTGGTGGGGCCAACGTCCTGACTTTC; cdr3_aa: CASTLPELGGANVLTF
d_call: NA; j_call: TRBJ2-3; v_call: TRBV5-1; clone_size: once; cdr3_nt: TGCGCCAGCAGCTTGGGGACTATCACAGATACGCAGTATTTT; cdr3_aa: CASSLGTITDTQYF